The next 16 T cell receptor beta chains were all read from a single sample in a study of glioma-infiltrating T cells. Amplification of TCR alpha and beta CDR3 regions from RNA used iRepertoire nested multiplex PCR. TCRdb called the multiplex PCR reads again in MiXCR, with one record for every CDR3 protein. The table includes 170,000 or so distinct CDR3 sequences, around 40% detected once. The sequenced material came from glioma tissue, nonneoplastic brain tissue, or PBMCs (not recorded which). These receptors were obtained from a human donor with low-grade glioma or glioblastoma, undergoing nonglioma brain surgery, or in good health (not recorded which).

This clonotype was seen at least ten times. The chain is built from TRBV28 and TRBJ2-7; D remains ambiguous. The V end was cut by 6 bases, the J end by 6 bases, with 18 bases between. The CDR3 extends over 14 amino acids. Germline values: CDR1 MDHEN, CDR2 SYDVKM. The CDR3 nucleotides are TGTGCCAGCAGCCCCCAGGATGTACGAGGCGAGCAGTACTTC. As protein: CASSPQDVRGEQYF.

The sample holds many counts of this clonotype. The chain carries TRBV20-1 and TRBJ1-6; D is unresolved. The CDR3 is 18 amino acids. Germline assignment: CDR1 DFQATT and CDR2 SNEGSKA (reference sequence). Deletions cut 3 bases from V and 0 bases from J, with 18 bases between. CDR3 coding DNA: TGCAGTGCTAGGCAATCGGACGGATTGAGCTCCTATAATTCACCCCTCCACTTT. It yields the protein CSARQSDGLSSYNSPLHF.

In this sample, this clonotype turned up many times. The V and J genes are TRBV6-1 and TRBJ1-2; 9 bases map to TRBD1. CDR3 size: 14 residues. Unmatched junction bases numbered 5, after V lost 5 bases and J lost 4 bases. The germline V gene has CDR1 MNHNS and CDR2 SASEGT. The CDR3 region is CASSWTGDSYGYTF. The CDR3 coding sequence is TGTGCCAGCAGTTGGACAGGGGATAGCTATGGCTACACCTTC.

V usage is TRBV5-1 and J usage is TRBJ2-5, with D perhaps TRBD1 (5 bases). Per the germline V gene, CDR1 is SGHRS and CDR2 is YFSETQ. Trimming shortened V by 1 base and J by 2 bases, and 12 bases separated the two germline ends. The CDR3 is 15 residues long. CDR3 coding DNA: TGCGCCAGCAGCTTGTTCCAGGGCCCACAAGAGACCCAGTACTTC. Translated, it gives CASSLFQGPQETQYF.

Concerning this clonotype: A clone one base away is much larger, so this may be a read error. Here the CDR3 omits its conserved ending phenylalanine or tryptophan, so a read error is the likely source. This rearrangement joins TRBV3-1 to TRBJ2-2; TRBD2 aligns across 8 bases. Germline trimming cut 4 bases from V and 6 bases from J; bases unmatched to any gene: 13. Germline values: CDR1 LGHDT, CDR2 YNNKEL (reference sequence). The CDR3 loop spans 17 amino acids. DNA for the CDR3: TGTGCCAGCAGCCCTGTTGGAGCGGGAGTCTGGGCCGGGGAGCTGTTTTCT. This gives the protein CASSPVGAGVWAGELFS.

Of note for this clonotype: A single base separates this from a much larger clone, so it may be a read error. The rearrangement links TRBV15 to TRBJ1-5; D remains unclear. With 0 bases removed from V and 6 bases from J, the gap between germline ends came to 12 bases. This CDR3 region has 15 residues. The germline V gene has CDR1 LNHNV and CDR2 YYDKDF (reference sequence). The CDR3 coding sequence is TGTGCCACCAGCAGAGATACGCGGTCGTCTCAGCCCCAGCATTTT. Encoded protein: CATSRDTRSSQPQHF.

This clonotype was recorded many times. The rearrangement joins TRBV20-1 to TRBJ1-1; D not resolved. This CDR3 spans 14 amino acids. With 2 bases removed from V and 8 bases from J, the gap between germline ends came to 18 bases. Germline V CDR1 and CDR2: DFQATT, SNEGSKA (reference sequence). The CDR3 reads CSARHQRRQSEAFF. The CDR3 DNA reads TGCAGTGCTAGACACCAACGTAGGCAGTCAGAAGCTTTCTTT.

The rearrangement links TRBV3-1 to TRBJ2-5; tentatively, D is TRBD1 or TRBD2 (5 bases each). The V gene's germline CDR1 is LGHDT and CDR2 YNNKEL (reference sequence). The CDR3 loop spans 15 amino acids. The V end was cut by 3 bases, the J end by 5 bases, with 16 bases between. Written as DNA, the CDR3 is TGTGCCAGCAGCCACCTTATGAGGGGCGAGGAGACCCAGTACTTC. Amino acid sequence: CASSHLMRGEETQYF.

This clonotype was seen ten or more times. The chain joins TRBV11-2 to TRBJ1-3; D unresolved. Trimming stripped 1 base from V and 0 bases from J, with 4 bases between. The CDR3 runs to 14 residues. Germline lookup yields CDR1 SGHAT and CDR2 FQNNGV. DNA of the CDR3: TGTGCCAGCAGCTTAGGTCGCTCTGGAAACACCATATATTTT. Protein: CASSLGRSGNTIYF.

This clonotype was detected many times. CDR3 DNA: TGTGCCAGCAGTCGGGACAGGGGGTCGGACGGGGAGCTGTTTTTT. Protein: CASSRDRGSDGELFF. The genes are TRBV28 and TRBJ2-2; 11 bases map to TRBD1. J lost 7 bases, V lost 5 bases, and 6 bases had no gene match. This CDR3 is built from 15 residues. In germline, CDR1 is MDHEN, CDR2 SYDVKM.

The chain is built from TRBV29-1 and TRBJ1-3, with D unresolved. Per germline, CDR1 SQVTM and CDR2 ANQGSEA. The ends were cut back, 6 bases at V and 0 bases at J, with 12 bases in the middle. This CDR3 region has 14 residues. The CDR3 loop reads CSVEGLSSGNTIYF. CDR3 coding DNA: TGCAGCGTCGAGGGCCTCTCCTCTGGAAACACCATATATTTT.

This clonotype has just one count. A clone one base away is much larger, so this may be a read error. The chain is built from TRBV12-3 or TRBV12-4 and TRBJ2-1; D is uncertain. Trimming shortened V by 6 bases and J by 0 bases, and 15 bases separated the two germline ends. The length of the CDR3 is 16 residues. CDR3: CASRYRLQSSYNEQFF. The CDR3 bases are TGTGCCAGCAGATACCGCCTACAGAGCTCCTACAATGAGCAGTTCTTC.

This clonotype was counted ten times or more. The chain links TRBV4-2 to TRBJ2-3; D call uncertain. CDR3 length: 14 amino acids. V was pared by 0 bases and J by 2 bases, with 6 bases between. The germline gives CDR1 LGHNA, CDR2 YNFKEQ. CDR3 DNA: TGTGCCAGCAGCCAAGATGGAGACACAGATACGCAGTATTTT. Residues: CASSQDGDTDTQYF.

This clonotype was seen a handful of times. This chain uses TRBV29-1 with TRBJ1-5; 8 bases line up with TRBD1. This CDR3 spans 12 amino acids. With 6 bases clipped from V and 7 bases from J, the junction kept 5 bases outside the gene matches. Germline values: CDR1 SQVTM, CDR2 ANQGSEA. CDR3 nucleotides: TGCAGCGTCCGACAGGGGAGACAGCCCCAGCATTTT. Translating it yields CSVRQGRQPQHF.

There are a few counts of this clonotype. J is TRBJ2-1 and V is TRBV2; the match to TRBD2 covers 7 bases. Germline CDR1 reads SNHLY; CDR2 reads FYNNEI. There are 15 residues in the CDR3. The V segment lost 4 bases and the J segment 5 bases; nucleotides outside the gene matches: 8. The chain's CDR3 is CASSAGLEGNNEQFF. The CDR3 coding sequence is TGTGCCAGCAGTGCCGGACTAGAGGGGAACAATGAGCAGTTCTTC.

This clonotype was seen ten or more times. This chain uses TRBV20-1 with TRBJ2-7, with 9 nucleotides matching TRBD1. Unmatched junction bases numbered 8, after V lost 0 bases and J lost 2 bases. Per germline, CDR1 DFQATT and CDR2 SNEGSKA (reference sequence). CDR3 length equals 16 residues. CDR3 nucleotides: TGCAGTGCTAGAGATCGGAGGGGGACAGGGACCTACGAGCAGTACTTC. As protein: CSARDRRGTGTYEQYF.